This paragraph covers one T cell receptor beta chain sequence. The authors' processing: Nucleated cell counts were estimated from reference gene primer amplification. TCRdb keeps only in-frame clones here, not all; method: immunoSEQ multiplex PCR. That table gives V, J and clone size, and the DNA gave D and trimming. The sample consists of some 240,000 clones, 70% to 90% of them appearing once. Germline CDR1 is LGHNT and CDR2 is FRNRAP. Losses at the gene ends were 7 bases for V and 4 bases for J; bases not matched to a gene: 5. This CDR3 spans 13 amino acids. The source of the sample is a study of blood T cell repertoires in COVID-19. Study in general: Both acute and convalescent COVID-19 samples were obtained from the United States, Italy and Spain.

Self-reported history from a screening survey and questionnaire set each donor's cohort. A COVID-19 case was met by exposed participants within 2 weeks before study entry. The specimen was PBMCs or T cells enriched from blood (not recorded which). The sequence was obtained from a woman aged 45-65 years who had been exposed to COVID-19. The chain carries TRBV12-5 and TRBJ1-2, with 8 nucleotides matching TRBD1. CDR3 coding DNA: TGTGCTAGTGCCCCGGACAGGGTCTATGGCTACACCTTC. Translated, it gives CASAPDRVYGYTF.